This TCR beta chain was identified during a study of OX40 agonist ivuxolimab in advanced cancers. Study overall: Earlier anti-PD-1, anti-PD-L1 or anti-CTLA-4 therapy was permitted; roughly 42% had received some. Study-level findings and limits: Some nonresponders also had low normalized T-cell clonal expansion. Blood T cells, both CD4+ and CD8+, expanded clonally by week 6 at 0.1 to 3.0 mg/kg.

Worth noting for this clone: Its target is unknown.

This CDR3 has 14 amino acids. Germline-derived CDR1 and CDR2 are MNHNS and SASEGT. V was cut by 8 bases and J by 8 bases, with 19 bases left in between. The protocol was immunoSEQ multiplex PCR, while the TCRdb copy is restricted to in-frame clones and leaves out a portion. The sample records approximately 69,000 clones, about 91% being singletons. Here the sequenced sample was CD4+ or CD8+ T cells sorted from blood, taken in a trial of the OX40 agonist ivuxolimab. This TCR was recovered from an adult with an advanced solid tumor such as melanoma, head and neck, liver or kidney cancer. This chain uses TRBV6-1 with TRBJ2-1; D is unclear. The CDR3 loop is CASPPRAIADEQFF. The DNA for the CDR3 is TGTGCCAGCCCACCACGGGCGATCGCGGATGAGCAGTTCTTC.